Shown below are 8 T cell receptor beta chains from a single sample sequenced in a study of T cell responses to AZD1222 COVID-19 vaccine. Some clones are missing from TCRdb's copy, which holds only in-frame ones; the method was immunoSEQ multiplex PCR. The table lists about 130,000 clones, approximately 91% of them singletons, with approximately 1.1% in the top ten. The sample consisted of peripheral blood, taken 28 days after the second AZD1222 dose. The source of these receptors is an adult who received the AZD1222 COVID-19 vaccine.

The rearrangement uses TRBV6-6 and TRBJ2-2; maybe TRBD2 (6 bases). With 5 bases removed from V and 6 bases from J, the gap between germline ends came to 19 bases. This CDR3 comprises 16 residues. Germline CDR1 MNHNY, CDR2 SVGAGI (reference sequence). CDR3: CASSHLAPGAAGELFF. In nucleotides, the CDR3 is TGTGCCAGCAGTCATCTAGCGCCCGGTGCCGCCGGGGAGCTGTTTTTT.

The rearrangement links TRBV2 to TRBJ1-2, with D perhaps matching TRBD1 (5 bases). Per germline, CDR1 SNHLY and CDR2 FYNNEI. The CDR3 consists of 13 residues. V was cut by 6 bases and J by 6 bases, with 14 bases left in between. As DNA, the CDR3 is TGTGCCAGCAGCGCCGAGGGGCAACATGGCTACACCTTC. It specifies CASSAEGQHGYTF.

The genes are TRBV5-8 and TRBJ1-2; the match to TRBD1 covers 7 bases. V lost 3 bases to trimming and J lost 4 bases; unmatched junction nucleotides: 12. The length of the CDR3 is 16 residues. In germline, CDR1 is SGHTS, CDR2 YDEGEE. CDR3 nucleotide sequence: TGTGCCAGCAGCTCCTGGCGGGCAGGGGGATTCTATGGCTACACCTTC. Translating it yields CASSSWRAGGFYGYTF.

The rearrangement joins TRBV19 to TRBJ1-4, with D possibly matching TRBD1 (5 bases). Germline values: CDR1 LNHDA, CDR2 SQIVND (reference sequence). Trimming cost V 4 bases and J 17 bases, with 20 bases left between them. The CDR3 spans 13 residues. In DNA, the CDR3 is TGTGCCAGTAGTAGGGGAGTAGGGACGTCAAAATTTTTT. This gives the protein CASSRGVGTSKFF.

The CDR3 DNA is TGTGCCAGTAGCGGGAGCTCCTACAATGAGCAGTTCTTC. This codes for CASSGSSYNEQFF. This chain connects TRBV11-3 to TRBJ2-1; 9 positions agree with TRBD2. V lost 9 bases, J lost 0 bases, and 0 bases stayed unmatched. This CDR3 spans 13 amino acids. The germline V gene encodes CDR1 SGHNT and CDR2 YENEEA. Variable domain in full (rest from reference TRBV11-3 and TRBJ2-1): EAGVVQSPRYKIIEKKQPVAFWCNPISGHNTLYWYLQNLGQGPELLIRYENEEAVDDSQLPKDRFSAERLKGVDSTLKIQPAELGDSAVYLCASSGSSYNEQFFGPGTRLTVL.

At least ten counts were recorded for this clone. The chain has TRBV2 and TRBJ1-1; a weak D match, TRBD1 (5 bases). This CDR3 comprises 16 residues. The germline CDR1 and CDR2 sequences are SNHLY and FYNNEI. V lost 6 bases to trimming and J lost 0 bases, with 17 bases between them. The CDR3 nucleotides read TGTGCCAGCAGAGAGGGGTCGCCCCGCATGAACACTGAAGCTTTCTTT. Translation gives CASREGSPRMNTEAFF. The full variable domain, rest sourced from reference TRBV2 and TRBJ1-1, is EPEVTQTPSHQVTQMGQEVILRCVPISNHLYFYWYRQILGQKVEFLVSFYNNEISEKSEIFDDQFSVERPDGSNFTLKIRSTKLEDSAMYFCASREGSPRMNTEAFFGQGTRLTVV.

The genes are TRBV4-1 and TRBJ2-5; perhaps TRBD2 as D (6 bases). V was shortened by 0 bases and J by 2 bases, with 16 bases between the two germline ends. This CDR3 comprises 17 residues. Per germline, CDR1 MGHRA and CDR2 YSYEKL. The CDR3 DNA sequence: TGCGCCAGCAGCCAAGATCCGCGGGGCCATCCTCAAGAGACCCAGTACTTC. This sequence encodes CASSQDPRGHPQETQYF.

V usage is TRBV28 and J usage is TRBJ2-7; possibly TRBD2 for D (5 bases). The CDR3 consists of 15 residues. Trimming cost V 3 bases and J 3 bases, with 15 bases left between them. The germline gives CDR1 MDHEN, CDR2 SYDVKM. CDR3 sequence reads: CASSFVPGVNYEQYF. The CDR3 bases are TGTGCCAGCAGTTTCGTTCCCGGGGTGAACTACGAGCAGTACTTC.